The clone carrying this T cell receptor (beta chain) was observed a handful of times. Its antigen is unknown. It was with unique molecular identifiers that the TCRbeta library was prepared. MiXCR, run by TCRdb on the PCR reads, gives a single entry per CDR3 protein. The sample has about 100,000 distinct CDR3 sequences, 7.5% to 9% seen once. This record belongs to a study of T-cell reconstitution after alpha-beta-depleted transplantation in children. Broader study findings: Diversity of TCRbeta at day 60 was high in some patients, arising from surviving recipient T cells and thymic progenitors. By one year post-transplant, T-cell counts and diversity largely arose from T cells that were newly produced. Reportedly, alpha-beta T cells present about two months post-transplant originated from several hundred expanded clones of graft origin.

The V end lost 4 bases, the J end lost 5 bases, and 15 bases lay between the germline ends. Germline V gene lookup returns CDR1 SGHRS and CDR2 YFSETQ. The CDR3 is 14 residues long. The chain links TRBV5-1 to TRBJ2-5, with D perhaps matching TRBD1 (6 bases). Specimen: PBMCs, collected before TCRalphabeta/CD19-depleted stem cell transplant. The origin of this receptor is a boy aged 2-9 years with acute lymphoblastic leukemia, due to receive a stem cell transplant. In DNA form, the CDR3 reads TGCGCCAGCAGCCGGCAGGGGCCAGAGGAGACCCAGTACTTC. This gives the protein CASSRQGPEETQYF.